The 5 T cell receptor beta chains given below trace back to one sample, sequenced in a study of cytomegalovirus exposure and HLA in healthy donors. Assay used: immunoSEQ multiplex PCR; TCRdb lists only in-frame clones, some missing. The sample lists roughly 260,000 clones; around nine tenths were seen once. Specimen: PBMCs. Receptors originate from a man between 18 and 29 years old in good health and CMV-seronegative.

The rearrangement uses TRBV5-1 and TRBJ1-1, with D maybe TRBD1 (5 bases). Germline V gives CDR1 SGHRS, CDR2 YFSETQ. V was pared by 0 bases and J by 3 bases, with 12 bases between. This CDR3 is 15 amino acids long. CDR3 nucleotides: TGCGCCAGCAGCTTGGGGAGGGGAGCGGACACTGAAGCTTTCTTT. This gives the protein CASSLGRGADTEAFF.

This clone is a singleton in its sample. The chain is built from TRBV27 and TRBJ2-3, with D hard to call. The CDR3 runs 11 residues. The germline V gene has CDR1 MNHEY and CDR2 SMNVEV (reference sequence). The V gene lost 6 bases and the J gene lost 6 bases, with 7 bases spanning the gap. CDR3 DNA: TGTGCCAGCAGCTACCGCGATACGCAGTATTTT. This encodes CASSYRDTQYF.

The chain recombines TRBV6-6 with TRBJ1-5; 9 bases align to TRBD1. The CDR3 has 14 residues. Germline V CDR1 and CDR2: MNHNY, SVGAGI (reference sequence). V lost 6 bases, J lost 3 bases, and 3 bases stayed unmatched. The CDR3 nucleotides are TGTGCCAGCAGAGGGACAGGGCTCAATCAGCCCCAGCATTTT. This codes for CASRGTGLNQPQHF.

The genes are TRBV9 and TRBJ1-4; D may be TRBD1 (6 bases). The V end lost 2 bases, the J end lost 8 bases, and 16 bases lay between the germline ends. Germline V lookup: CDR1 SGDLS, CDR2 YYNGEE. The CDR3 loop spans 15 amino acids. CDR3 sequence (DNA): TGTGCCAGCAGCGTGGGGCCAACAGGGCAGGAAAAACTGTTTTTT. Its translation is CASSVGPTGQEKLFF.

The rearrangement uses TRBV12-5 and TRBJ2-1, with 12 bases identical to TRBD2. In germline, CDR1 is LGHNT, CDR2 FRNRAP. The CDR3 runs 18 residues. V trimming: 0 bases; J trimming: 3 bases; junction bases outside the gene matches: 6. The chain's CDR3 is CASGLVPATSGSYNEQFF. CDR3 DNA: TGTGCTAGTGGTTTGGTCCCGGCGACTAGCGGGAGCTACAATGAGCAGTTCTTC.